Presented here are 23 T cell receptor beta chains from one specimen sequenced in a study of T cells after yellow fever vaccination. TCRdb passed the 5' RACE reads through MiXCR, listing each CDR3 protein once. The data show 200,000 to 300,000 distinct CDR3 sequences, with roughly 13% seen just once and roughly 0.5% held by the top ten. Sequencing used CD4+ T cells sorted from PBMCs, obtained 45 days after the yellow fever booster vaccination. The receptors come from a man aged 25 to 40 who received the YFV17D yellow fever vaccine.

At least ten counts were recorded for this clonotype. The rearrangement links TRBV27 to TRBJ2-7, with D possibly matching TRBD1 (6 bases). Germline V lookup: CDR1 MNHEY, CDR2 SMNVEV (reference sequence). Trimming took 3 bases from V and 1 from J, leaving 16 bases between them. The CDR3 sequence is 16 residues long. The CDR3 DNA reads TGTGCCAGCAGTTTGGCTCCAGGGACAACATCCTACGAGCAGTACTTC. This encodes CASSLAPGTTSYEQYF.

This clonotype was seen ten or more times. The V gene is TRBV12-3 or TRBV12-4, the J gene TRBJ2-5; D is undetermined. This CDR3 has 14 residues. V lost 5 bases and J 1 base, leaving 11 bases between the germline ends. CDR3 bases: TGTGCCAGCAGTATATCAGGAGTCCAAGAGACCCAGTACTTC. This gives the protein CASSISGVQETQYF.

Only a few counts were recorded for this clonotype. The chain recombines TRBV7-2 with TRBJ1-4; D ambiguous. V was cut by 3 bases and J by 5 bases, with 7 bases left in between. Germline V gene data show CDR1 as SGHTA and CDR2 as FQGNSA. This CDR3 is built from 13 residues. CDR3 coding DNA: TGTGCCAGCAGCTTTGGGCCCAATGAAAAACTGTTTTTT. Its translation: CASSFGPNEKLFF.

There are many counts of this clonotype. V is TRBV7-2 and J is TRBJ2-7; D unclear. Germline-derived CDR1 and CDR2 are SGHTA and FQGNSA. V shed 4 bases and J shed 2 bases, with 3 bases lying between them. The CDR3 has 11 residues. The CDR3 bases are TGTGCCAGCAGCTCCGCCTACGAGCAGTACTTC. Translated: CASSSAYEQYF.

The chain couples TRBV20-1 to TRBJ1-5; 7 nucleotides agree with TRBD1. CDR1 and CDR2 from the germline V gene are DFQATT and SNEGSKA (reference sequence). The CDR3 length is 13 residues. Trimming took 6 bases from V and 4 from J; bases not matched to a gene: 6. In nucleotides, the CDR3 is TGCAGTGCCATCGGGACAGTAAATCAGCCCCAGCATTTT. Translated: CSAIGTVNQPQHF.

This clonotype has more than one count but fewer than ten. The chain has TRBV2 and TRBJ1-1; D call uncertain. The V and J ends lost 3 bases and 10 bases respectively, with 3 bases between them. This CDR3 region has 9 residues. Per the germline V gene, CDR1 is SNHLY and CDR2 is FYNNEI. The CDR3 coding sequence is TGTGCCAGCAGTGAGCGAGCTTTCTTT. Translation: CASSERAFF.

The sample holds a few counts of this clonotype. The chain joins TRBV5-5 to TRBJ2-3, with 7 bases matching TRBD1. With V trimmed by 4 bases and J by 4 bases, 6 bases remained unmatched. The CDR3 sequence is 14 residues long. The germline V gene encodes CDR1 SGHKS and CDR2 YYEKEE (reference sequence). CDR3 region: CASSTRDRPDTQYF. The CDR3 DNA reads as TGTGCCAGCAGCACCCGGGACAGACCAGATACGCAGTATTTT. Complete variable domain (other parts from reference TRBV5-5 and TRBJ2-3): DAGVTQSPTHLIKTRGQQVTLRCSPISGHKSVSWYQQVLGQGPQFIFQYYEKEERGRGNFPDRFSARQFPNYSSELNVNALLLGDSALYLCASSTRDRPDTQYFGPGTRLTVL.

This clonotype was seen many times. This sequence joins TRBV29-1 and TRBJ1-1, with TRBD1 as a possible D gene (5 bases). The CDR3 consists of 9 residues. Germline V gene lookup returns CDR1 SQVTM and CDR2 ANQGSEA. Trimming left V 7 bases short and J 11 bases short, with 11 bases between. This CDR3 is CSAGAGAFF. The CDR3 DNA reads TGCAGCGCCGGGGCCGGGGCTTTCTTT. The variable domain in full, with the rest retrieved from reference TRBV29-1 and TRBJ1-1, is SAVISQKPSRDICQRGTSLTIQCQVDSQVTMMFWYRQQPGQSLTLIATANQGSEATYESGFVIDKFPISRPNLTFSTLTVSNMSPEDSSIYLCSAGAGAFFGQGTRLTVV.

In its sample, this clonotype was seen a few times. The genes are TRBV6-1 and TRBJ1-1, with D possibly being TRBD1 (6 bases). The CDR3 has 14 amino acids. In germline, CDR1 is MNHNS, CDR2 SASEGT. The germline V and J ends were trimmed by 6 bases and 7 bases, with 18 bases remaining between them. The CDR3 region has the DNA TGTGCCAGCAGGAAGGGGGATCGCGGGGTTGAAGCTTTCTTT. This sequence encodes CASRKGDRGVEAFF.

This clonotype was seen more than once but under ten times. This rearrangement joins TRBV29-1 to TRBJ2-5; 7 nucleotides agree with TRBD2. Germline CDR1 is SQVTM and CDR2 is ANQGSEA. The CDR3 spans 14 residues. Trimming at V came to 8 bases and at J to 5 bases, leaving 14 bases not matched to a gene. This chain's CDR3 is CSISRGLGGETQYF. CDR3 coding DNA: TGCAGCATCTCGAGGGGATTGGGGGGGGAGACCCAGTACTTC.

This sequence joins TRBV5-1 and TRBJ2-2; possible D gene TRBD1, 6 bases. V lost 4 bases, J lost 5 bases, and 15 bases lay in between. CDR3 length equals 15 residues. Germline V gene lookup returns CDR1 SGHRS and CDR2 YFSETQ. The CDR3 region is CASSGRQDGTGELFF. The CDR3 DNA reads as TGCGCCAGCAGCGGCAGACAGGACGGGACCGGGGAGCTGTTTTTT.

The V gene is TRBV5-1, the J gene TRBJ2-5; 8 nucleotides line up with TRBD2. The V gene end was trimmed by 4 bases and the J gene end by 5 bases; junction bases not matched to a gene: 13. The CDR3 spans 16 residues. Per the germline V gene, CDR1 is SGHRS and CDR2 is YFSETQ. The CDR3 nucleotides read TGCGCCAGCAGCCCAAGTTTAAAAGCGGGAGTCGAGACCCAGTACTTC. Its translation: CASSPSLKAGVETQYF.

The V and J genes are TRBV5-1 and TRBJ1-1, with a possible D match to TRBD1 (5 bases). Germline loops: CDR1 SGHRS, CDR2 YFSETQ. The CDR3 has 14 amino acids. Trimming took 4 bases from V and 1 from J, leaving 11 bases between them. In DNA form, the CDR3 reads TGCGCCAGCAGCCCCCGGGGCCAGAACACTGAAGCTTTCTTT. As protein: CASSPRGQNTEAFF.

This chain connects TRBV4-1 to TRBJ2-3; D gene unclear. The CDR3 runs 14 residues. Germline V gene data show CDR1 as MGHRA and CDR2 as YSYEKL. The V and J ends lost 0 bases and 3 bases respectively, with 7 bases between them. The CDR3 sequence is CASSQDAATDTQYF. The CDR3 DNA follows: TGCGCCAGCAGCCAAGACGCGGCGACAGATACGCAGTATTTT.

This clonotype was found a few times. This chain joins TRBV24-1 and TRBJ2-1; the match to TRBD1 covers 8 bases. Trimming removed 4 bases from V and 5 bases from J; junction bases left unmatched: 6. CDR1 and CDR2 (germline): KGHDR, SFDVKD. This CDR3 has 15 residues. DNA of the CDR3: TGTGCCACCAGTGACCAGGGACAGGCAAACAATGAGCAGTTCTTC. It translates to CATSDQGQANNEQFF.

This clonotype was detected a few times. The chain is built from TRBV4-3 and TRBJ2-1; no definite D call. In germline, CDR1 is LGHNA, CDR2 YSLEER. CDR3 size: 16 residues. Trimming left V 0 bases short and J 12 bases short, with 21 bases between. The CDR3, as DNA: TGCGCCAGCAGCCAAGATCGGGTAGTCGGCCCCCTGACGCAGTTCTTC. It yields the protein CASSQDRVVGPLTQFF.

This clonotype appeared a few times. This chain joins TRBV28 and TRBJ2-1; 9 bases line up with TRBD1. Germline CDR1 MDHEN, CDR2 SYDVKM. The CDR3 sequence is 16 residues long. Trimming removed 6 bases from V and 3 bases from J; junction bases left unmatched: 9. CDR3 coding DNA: TGTGCCAGCAGCGCCTGGGGGGACAGGGACTACAATGAGCAGTTCTTC. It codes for CASSAWGDRDYNEQFF.

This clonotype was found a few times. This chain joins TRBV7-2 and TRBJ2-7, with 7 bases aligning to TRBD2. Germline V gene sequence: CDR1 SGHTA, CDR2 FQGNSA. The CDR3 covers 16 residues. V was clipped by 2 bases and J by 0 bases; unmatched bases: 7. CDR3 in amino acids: CASSLTASGVSYEQYF. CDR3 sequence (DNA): TGTGCCAGCAGCTTAACCGCTAGCGGAGTCTCCTACGAGCAGTACTTC.

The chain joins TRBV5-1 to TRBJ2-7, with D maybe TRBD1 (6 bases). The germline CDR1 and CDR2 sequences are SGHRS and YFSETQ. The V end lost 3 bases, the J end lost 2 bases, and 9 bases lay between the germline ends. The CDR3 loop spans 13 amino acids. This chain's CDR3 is CASSSQGAYEQYF. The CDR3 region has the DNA TGCGCCAGCAGCTCACAGGGAGCCTACGAGCAGTACTTC.

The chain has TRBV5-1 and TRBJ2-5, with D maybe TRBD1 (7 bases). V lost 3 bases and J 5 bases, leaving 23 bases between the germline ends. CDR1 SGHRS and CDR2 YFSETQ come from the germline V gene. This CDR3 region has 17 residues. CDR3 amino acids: CASSSGLRGPQGETQYF. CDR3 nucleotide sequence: TGCGCCAGCAGCTCGGGACTGAGAGGACCACAGGGGGAGACCCAGTACTTC.

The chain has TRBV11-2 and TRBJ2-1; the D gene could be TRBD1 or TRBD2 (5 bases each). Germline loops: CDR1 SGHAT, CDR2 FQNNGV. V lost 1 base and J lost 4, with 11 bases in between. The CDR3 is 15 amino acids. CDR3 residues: CASSLGWDGYNEQFF. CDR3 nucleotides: TGTGCCAGCAGCTTAGGTTGGGACGGATACAATGAGCAGTTCTTC.

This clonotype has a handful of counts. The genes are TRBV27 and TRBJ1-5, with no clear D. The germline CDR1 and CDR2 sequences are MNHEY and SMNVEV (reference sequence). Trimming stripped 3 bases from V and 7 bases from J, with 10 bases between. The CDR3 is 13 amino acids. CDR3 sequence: CASSFNSGQPQHF. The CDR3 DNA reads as TGTGCCAGCAGTTTCAATAGTGGCCAGCCCCAGCATTTT.

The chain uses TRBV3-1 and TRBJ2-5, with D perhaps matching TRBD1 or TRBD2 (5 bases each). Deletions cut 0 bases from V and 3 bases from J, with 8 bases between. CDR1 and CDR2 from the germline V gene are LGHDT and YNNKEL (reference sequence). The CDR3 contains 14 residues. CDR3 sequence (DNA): TGTGCCAGCAGCCAAGATAGGGGAGAAGAGACCCAGTACTTC. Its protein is CASSQDRGEETQYF.